The T cell receptor beta chain described here comes from a study of blood T cell repertoires in COVID-19. Study-wide background: The study drew acute and convalescent COVID-19 samples from the United States, Italy and Spain.

Assay: immunoSEQ multiplex PCR; the TCRdb copy retains only in-frame clones and omits some. The sample includes about 140,000 clones, around 73% of them seen just once. The germline CDR1 and CDR2 sequences are MDHEN and SYDVKM. The CDR3 is 18 residues long. V trimming: 2 bases; J trimming: 8 bases; junction bases outside the gene matches: 18. The chain combines TRBV28 with TRBJ2-1; the match to TRBD2 covers 7 bases. The source material was peripheral blood. This clonotype was obtained from a woman between 45 and 60 years old with active or convalescent COVID-19. CDR3 protein: CASSLAGRPRTRDDEQFF. Here the CDR3 DNA reads TGTGCCAGCAGTTTAGCCGGGAGACCCAGGACTAGGGACGATGAGCAGTTCTTC.